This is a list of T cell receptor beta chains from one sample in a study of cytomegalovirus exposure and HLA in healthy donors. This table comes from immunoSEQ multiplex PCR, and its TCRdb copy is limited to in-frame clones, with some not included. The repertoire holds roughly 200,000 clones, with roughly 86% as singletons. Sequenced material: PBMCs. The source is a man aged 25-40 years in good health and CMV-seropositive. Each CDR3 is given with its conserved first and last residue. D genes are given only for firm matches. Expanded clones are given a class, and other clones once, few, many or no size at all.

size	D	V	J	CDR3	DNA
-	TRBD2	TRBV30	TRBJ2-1	CAWSEGLAGGHEQFF	TGTGCCTGGAGCGAGGGACTAGCGGGGGGTCATGAGCAGTTCTTC
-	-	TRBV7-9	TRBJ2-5	CASSRRTARETQYF	TGTGCCAGCAGCCGGAGGACGGCGAGAGAGACCCAGTACTTC
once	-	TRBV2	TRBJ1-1	CASPTGESTNTEAFF	TGTGCCAGCCCCACTGGCGAGTCAACGAACACTGAAGCTTTCTTT
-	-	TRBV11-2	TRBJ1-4	CASSLGPNEKLFF	TGTGCCAGCAGCCTGGGTCCTAATGAAAAACTGTTTTTT
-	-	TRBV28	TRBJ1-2	CASSHQGTGNYGYTF	TGTGCCAGCAGCCACCAGGGTACAGGGAACTATGGCTACACCTTC
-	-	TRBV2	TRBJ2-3	CASSEAGRGGSDTQYF	TGTGCCAGCAGTGAAGCAGGGCGGGGAGGTTCAGATACGCAGTATTTT
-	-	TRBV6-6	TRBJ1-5	CASSLADRSSGQPQHF	TGTGCCAGCAGTTTGGCCGACAGATCCTCCGGACAGCCCCAGCATTTT
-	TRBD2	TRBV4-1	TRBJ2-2	CASSQEGTSLTGELFF	TGCGCCAGCAGCCAAGAGGGGACTAGCCTTACCGGGGAGCTGTTTTTT
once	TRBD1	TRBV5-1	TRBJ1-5	CASSLTTGQGYQPQHF	TGCGCCAGCAGCTTGACGACGGGACAGGGCTATCAGCCCCAGCATTTT
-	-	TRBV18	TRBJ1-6	CASSPRVDTPLHF	TGTGCCAGCTCACCCAGGGTGGATACACCCCTCCACTTT
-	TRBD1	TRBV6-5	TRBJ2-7	CASSRQGSYEQYF	TGTGCCAGCAGCAGACAGGGATCCTACGAGCAGTACTTC
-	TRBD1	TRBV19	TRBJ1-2	CASSRTGVVYGYTF	TGTGCCAGTAGTAGAACAGGGGTCGTCTATGGCTACACCTTC
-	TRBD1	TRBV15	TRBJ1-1	CATSRRDSREAFF	TGTGCCACCAGCAGACGGGACAGCCGTGAAGCTTTCTTT
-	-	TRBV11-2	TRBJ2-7	CASSVSGNDYEQYF	TGTGCCAGCAGCGTATCAGGGAATGACTACGAGCAGTACTTC
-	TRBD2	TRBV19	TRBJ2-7	CASSMGGYEQYF	TGTGCCAGTAGTATGGGAGGGTACGAGCAGTACTTC
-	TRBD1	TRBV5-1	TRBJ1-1	CASSWDSTEAFF	TGCGCCAGCAGCTGGGACAGCACTGAAGCTTTCTTT
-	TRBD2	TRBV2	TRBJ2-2	CASSEPRGGRTGELFF	TGTGCCAGCAGTGAGCCGCGGGGGGGCCGGACCGGGGAGCTGTTTTTT
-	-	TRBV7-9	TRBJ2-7	CATNRQGRDEQYF	TGTGCCACGAATCGACAGGGGAGGGACGAGCAGTACTTC
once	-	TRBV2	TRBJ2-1	CASSEEGVQHEQFF	TGTGCCAGCAGTGAGGAGGGAGTCCAACATGAGCAGTTCTTC
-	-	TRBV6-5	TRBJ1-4	CASSYVPSGEKLFF	TGTGCCAGCAGTTACGTACCCTCGGGTGAAAAACTGTTTTTT
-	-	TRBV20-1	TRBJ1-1	CSARGRVEAFF	TGCAGTGCCAGGGGTCGGGTAGAAGCTTTCTTT
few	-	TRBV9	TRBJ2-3	CASSAEGAGPDTQYF	TGTGCCAGCAGCGCCGAGGGTGCAGGGCCAGATACGCAGTATTTT
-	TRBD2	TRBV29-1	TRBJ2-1	CSVGQRDYNEQFF	TGCAGCGTTGGCCAGCGGGACTACAATGAGCAGTTCTTC
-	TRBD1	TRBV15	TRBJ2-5	CATSRDLRQGQETQYF	TGTGCCACCAGCAGAGATCTACGACAGGGGCAAGAGACCCAGTACTTC
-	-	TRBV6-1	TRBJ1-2	CASSERTGENYGYTF	TGTGCCAGCAGTGAACGTACAGGAGAGAACTATGGCTACACCTTC
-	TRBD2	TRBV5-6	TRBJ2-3	CASSLKGLAGGTDTQYF	TGTGCCAGCAGCTTGAAGGGGCTAGCGGGGGGCACAGATACGCAGTATTTT
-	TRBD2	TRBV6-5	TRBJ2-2	CASRGLAGDAGELFF	TGTGCCAGCAGGGGACTAGCGGGAGATGCCGGGGAGCTGTTTTTT
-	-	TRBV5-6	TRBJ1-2	CASSLPPRLHGYTF	TGTGCCAGCAGCTTGCCTCCCAGGCTGCATGGCTACACCTTC
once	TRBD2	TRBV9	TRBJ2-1	CASSVSLAGANEQFF	TGTGCCAGCAGCGTAAGTCTAGCGGGAGCCAATGAGCAGTTCTTC
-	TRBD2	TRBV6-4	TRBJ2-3	CASSEGTSGTATDTQYF	TGTGCCAGCAGCGAAGGGACTAGCGGGACGGCCACAGATACGCAGTATTTT
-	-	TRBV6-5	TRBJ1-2	CASSYFGGQDYGYTF	TGTGCCAGCAGTTACTTCGGGGGCCAGGACTATGGCTACACCTTC
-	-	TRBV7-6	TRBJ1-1	CASSLGPHTEAFF	TGTGCCAGCAGCTTAGGGCCCCACACTGAAGCTTTCTTT
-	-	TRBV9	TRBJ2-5	CASSAQYQETQYF	TGTGCCAGCAGCGCCCAGTACCAAGAGACCCAGTACTTC
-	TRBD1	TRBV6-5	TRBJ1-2	CASRGGQGYGYTF	TGTGCCAGCAGGGGGGGACAGGGGTATGGCTACACCTTC
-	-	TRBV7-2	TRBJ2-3	CASSSYSDTQYF	TGTGCCAGCAGTTCTTACTCAGATACGCAGTATTTT
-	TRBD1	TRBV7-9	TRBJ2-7	CASSRRDRPYEQYF	TGTGCCAGCAGCCGAAGGGACAGGCCCTACGAGCAGTACTTC
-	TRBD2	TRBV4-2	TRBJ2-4	CASSQESPRAGGGGAKNIQYF	TGTGCCAGCAGCCAAGAATCCCCTAGAGCGGGAGGTGGCGGTGCCAAAAACATTCAGTACTTC
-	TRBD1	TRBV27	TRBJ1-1	CASRLLRDRGITEAFF	TGTGCCAGCAGACTTCTCCGGGACAGGGGAATCACTGAAGCTTTCTTT
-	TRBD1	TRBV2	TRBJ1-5	CASGAGGGNQPQHF	TGTGCCAGCGGTGCAGGGGGAGGCAATCAGCCCCAGCATTTT
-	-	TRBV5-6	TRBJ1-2	CASNPGWADGYTF	TGTGCCAGCAACCCGGGTTGGGCTGATGGCTACACCTTC
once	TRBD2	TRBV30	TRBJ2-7	CAWSVRSSGAEQYF	TGTGCCTGGAGTGTACGGTCGAGCGGGGCCGAGCAGTACTTC
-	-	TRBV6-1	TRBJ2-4	CASSEAGIAVTTQYF	TGTGCCAGCAGTGAAGCAGGGATAGCGGTGACCACTCAGTACTTC
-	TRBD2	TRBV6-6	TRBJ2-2	CASSYSTSGTGELFF	TGTGCCAGCAGTTACTCGACTAGCGGCACCGGGGAGCTGTTTTTT
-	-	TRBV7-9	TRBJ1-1	CASSPLSGPLNTEAFF	TGTGCCAGCAGCCCATTGAGTGGGCCGCTGAACACTGAAGCTTTCTTT
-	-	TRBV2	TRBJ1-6	CASSEMGMGNSPLHF	TGTGCCAGCAGTGAAATGGGAATGGGGAATTCACCCCTCCACTTT
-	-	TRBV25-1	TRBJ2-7	CASSEPRHLSYEQYF	TGTGCCAGCAGTGAACCACGACACCTCTCCTACGAGCAGTACTTC
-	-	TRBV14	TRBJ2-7	CASSPFPYEQYF	TGTGCCAGCAGCCCGTTCCCCTACGAGCAGTACTTC
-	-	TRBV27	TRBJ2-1	CASSFRRAYNEQFF	TGTGCCAGCAGTTTCCGGCGGGCCTACAATGAGCAGTTCTTC
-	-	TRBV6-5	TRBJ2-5	CASSYGNQETQYF	TGTGCCAGCAGTTACGGGAATCAAGAGACCCAGTACTTC
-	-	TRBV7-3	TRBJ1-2	CASSLQANYGYTF	TGTGCCAGCAGCTTACAAGCTAACTATGGCTACACCTTC
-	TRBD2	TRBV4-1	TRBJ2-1	CASSHVGLAGHKDNYNEQFF	TGCGCCAGCAGCCATGTAGGGCTAGCGGGCCACAAGGACAACTACAATGAGCAGTTCTTC
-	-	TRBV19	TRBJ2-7	CASSGGVGYEQYF	TGTGCCAGCAGTGGAGGAGTCGGGTACGAGCAGTACTTC
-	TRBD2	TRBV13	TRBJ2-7	CASSLTSGGAHEQYF	TGTGCCAGCAGCTTGACTAGCGGGGGGGCCCACGAGCAGTACTTC
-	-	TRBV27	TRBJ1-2	CASSLWVGDYYGYTF	TGTGCCAGCAGTTTATGGGTCGGTGACTACTATGGCTACACCTTC